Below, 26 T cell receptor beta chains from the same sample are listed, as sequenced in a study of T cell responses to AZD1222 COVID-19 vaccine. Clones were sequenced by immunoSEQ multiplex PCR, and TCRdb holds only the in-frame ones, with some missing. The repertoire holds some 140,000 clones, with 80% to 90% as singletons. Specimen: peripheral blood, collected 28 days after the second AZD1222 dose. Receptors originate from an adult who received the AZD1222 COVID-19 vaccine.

The CDR3 reads CASSHTLSGGAADTQYF. In DNA form, the CDR3 reads TGCGCCAGCAGCCACACCCTTAGCGGGGGGGCAGCAGATACGCAGTATTTT. V usage is TRBV4-3 and J usage is TRBJ2-3; 11 bases map to TRBD2. The V segment lost 3 bases and the J segment 4 bases; nucleotides outside the gene matches: 9. The CDR3 has 17 amino acids. Per the germline V gene, CDR1 is LGHNA and CDR2 is YSLEER.

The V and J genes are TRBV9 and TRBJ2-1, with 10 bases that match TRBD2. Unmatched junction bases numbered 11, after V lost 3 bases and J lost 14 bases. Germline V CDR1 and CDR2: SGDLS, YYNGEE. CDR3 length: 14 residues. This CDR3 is CASSAGLADTLEFF. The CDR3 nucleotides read TGTGCCAGCAGCGCAGGACTAGCGGACACCTTAGAGTTCTTC.

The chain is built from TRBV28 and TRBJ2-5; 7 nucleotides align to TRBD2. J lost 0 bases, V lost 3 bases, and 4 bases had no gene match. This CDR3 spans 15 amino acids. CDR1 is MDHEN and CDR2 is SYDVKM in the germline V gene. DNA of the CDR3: TGTGCCAGCAGTTTTCTGAGCGGGGACCAAGAGACCCAGTACTTC. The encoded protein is CASSFLSGDQETQYF.

The CDR3: CASSLFNSGNTIYF. In DNA form, the CDR3 reads TGTGCCAGCAGCTTATTTAACTCTGGAAACACCATATATTTT. This chain connects TRBV11-2 to TRBJ1-3; D is uncertain. The V gene lost 2 bases and the J gene lost 0 bases, with 5 bases spanning the gap. This CDR3 has 14 amino acids. CDR1 and CDR2 from the germline V gene are SGHAT and FQNNGV.

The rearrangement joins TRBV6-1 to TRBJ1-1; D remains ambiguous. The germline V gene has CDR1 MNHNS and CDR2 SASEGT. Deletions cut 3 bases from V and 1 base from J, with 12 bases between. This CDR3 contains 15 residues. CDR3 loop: CASSDPLKGNTEAFF. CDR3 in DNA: TGTGCCAGCAGTGACCCCTTGAAGGGGAACACTGAAGCTTTCTTT.

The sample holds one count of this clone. CDR3 loop: CASSPPPGPYEQYF. CDR3 coding DNA: TGTGCCAGCAGCCCCCCTCCCGGTCCCTACGAGCAGTACTTC. This chain uses TRBV11-2 with TRBJ2-7; D gene unclear. Trimming cost V 5 bases and J 2 bases, with 13 bases left between them. The V gene's germline CDR1 is SGHAT and CDR2 FQNNGV. The CDR3 loop spans 14 amino acids. Full variable domain (missing parts from reference TRBV11-2 and TRBJ2-7): EAGVAQSPRYKIIEKRQSVAFWCNPISGHATLYWYQQILGQGPKLLIQFQNNGVVDDSQLPKDRFSAERLKGVDSTLKIQPAKLEDSAVYLCASSPPPGPYEQYFGPGTRLTVT.

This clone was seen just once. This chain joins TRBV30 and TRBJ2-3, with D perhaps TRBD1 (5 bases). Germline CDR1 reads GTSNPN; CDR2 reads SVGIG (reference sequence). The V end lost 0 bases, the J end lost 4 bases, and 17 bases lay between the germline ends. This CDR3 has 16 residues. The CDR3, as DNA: TGTGCCTGGAGTGTAAGGGGCCCCTTATTTTCAGATACGCAGTATTTT. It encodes CAWSVRGPLFSDTQYF.

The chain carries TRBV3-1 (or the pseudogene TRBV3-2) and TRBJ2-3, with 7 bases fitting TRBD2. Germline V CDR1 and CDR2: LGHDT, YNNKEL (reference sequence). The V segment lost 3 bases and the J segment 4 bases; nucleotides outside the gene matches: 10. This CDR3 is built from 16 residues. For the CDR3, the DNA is TGTGCCAGCAGCCACCCACGGGGGGTTGGGGCAGATACGCAGTATTTT. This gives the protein CASSHPRGVGADTQYF.

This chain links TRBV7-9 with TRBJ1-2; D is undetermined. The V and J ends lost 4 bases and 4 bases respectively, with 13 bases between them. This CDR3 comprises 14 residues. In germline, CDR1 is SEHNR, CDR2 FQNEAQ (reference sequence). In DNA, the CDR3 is TGTGCCAGCAGCTACGAAACAGCTTCCTATGGCTACACCTTC. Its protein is CASSYETASYGYTF.

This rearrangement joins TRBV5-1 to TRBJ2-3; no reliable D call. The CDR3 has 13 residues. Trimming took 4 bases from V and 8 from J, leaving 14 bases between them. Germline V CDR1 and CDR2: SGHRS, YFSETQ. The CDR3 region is CASSTGEYPTQYF. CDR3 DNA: TGCGCCAGCAGCACCGGCGAATACCCTACGCAGTATTTT.

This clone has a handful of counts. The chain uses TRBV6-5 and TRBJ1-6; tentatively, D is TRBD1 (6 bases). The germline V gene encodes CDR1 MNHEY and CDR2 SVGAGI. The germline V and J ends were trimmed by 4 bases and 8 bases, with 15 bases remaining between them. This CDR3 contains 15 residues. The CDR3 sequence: CASSSVGGAHSPLHF. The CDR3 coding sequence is TGTGCCAGCAGTTCCGTCGGGGGGGCTCATTCACCCCTCCACTTT.

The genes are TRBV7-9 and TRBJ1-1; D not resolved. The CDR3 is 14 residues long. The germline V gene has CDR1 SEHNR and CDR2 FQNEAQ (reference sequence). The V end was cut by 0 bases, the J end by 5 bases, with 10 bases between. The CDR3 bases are TGTGCCAGCAGCTTAGCGGAATACGGAACTGAAGCTTTCTTT. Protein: CASSLAEYGTEAFF.

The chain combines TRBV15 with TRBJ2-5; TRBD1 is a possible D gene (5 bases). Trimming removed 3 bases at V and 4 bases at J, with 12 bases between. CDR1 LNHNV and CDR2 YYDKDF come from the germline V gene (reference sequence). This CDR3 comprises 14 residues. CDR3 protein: CATSRNTGAETQYF. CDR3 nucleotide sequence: TGTGCCACCAGCAGGAACACTGGGGCAGAGACCCAGTACTTC.

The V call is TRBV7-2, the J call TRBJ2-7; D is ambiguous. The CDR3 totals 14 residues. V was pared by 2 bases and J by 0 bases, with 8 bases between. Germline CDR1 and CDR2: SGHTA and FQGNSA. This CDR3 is CASSLQVISYEQYF. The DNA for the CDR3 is TGTGCCAGCAGCTTACAGGTGATCTCCTACGAGCAGTACTTC. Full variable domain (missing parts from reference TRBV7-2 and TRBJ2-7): GAGVSQSPSNKVTEKGKDVELRCDPISGHTALYWYRQSLGQGLEFLIYFQGNSAPDKSGLPSDRFSAERTGGSVSTLTIQRTQQEDSAVYLCASSLQVISYEQYFGPGTRLTVT.

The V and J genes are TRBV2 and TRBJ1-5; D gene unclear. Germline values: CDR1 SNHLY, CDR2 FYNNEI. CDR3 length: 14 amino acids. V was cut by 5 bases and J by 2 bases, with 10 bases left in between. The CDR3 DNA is TGTGCCAGCAGTTGGATAGAGGGCAATCAGCCCCAGCATTTT. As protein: CASSWIEGNQPQHF.

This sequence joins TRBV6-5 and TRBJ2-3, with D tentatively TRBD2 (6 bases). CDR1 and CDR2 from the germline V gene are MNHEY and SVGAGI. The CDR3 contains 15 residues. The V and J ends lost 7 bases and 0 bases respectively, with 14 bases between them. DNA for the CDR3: TGTGCCAGCACCCCGGGGGATTCTAGCACAGATACGCAGTATTTT. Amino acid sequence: CASTPGDSSTDTQYF.

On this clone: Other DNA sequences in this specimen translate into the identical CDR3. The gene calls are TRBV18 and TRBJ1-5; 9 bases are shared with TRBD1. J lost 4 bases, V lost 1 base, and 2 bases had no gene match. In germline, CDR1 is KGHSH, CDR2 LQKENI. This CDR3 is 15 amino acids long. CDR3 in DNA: TGTGCCAGCTCACCACGGACAGGGGAGAATCAGCCCCAGCATTTT. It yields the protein CASSPRTGENQPQHF.

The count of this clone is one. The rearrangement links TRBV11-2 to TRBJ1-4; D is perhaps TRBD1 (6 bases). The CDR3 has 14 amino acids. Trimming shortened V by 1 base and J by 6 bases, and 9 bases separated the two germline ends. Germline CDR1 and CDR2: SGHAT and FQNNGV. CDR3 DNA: TGTGCCAGCAGCTTAGTTTACAGGGATGAAAAACTGTTTTTT. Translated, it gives CASSLVYRDEKLFF.

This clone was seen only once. The CDR3 coding sequence is TGTGCCAGCAGTTGGACAGGGGGAAACACTGAAGCTTTCTTT. It codes for CASSWTGGNTEAFF. The chain joins TRBV27 to TRBJ1-1, with TRBD1 matching 10 bases. Germline V gene data show CDR1 as MNHEY and CDR2 as SMNVEV (reference sequence). CDR3 length: 14 amino acids. V shed 4 bases, J shed 2 bases, and the junction held 1 base outside the gene matches.

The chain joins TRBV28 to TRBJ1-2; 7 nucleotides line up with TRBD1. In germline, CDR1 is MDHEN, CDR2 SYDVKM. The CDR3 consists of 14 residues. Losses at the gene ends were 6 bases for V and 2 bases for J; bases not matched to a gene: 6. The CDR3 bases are TGTGCCAGCAGGCCAGGGACAGCCAACTATGGCTACACCTTC. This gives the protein CASRPGTANYGYTF.

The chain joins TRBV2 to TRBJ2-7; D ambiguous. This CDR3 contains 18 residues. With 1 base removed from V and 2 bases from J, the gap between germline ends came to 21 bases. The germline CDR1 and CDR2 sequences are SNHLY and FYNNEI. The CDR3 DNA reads TGTGCCAGCAGTGAAGTATTGGGCCTAAGCAGCGCGACCTACGAGCAGTACTTC. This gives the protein CASSEVLGLSSATYEQYF.

CDR3 sequence reads: CASSLSWGGYNEQFF. The CDR3 DNA sequence: TGTGCCAGCAGCTTGTCGTGGGGAGGATACAATGAGCAGTTCTTC. The V call is TRBV7-8, the J call TRBJ2-1; D possibly corresponds to TRBD2 (6 bases). Trimming stripped 3 bases from V and 4 bases from J, with 13 bases between. The CDR3 extends over 15 amino acids. CDR1 and CDR2 (germline): SGHVS, FQNEAQ.

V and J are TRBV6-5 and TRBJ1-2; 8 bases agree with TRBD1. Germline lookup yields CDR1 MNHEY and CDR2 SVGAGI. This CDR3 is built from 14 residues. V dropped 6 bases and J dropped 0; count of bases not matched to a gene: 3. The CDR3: CASSPDRANYGYTF. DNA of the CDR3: TGTGCCAGCAGCCCGGACAGGGCTAACTATGGCTACACCTTC.

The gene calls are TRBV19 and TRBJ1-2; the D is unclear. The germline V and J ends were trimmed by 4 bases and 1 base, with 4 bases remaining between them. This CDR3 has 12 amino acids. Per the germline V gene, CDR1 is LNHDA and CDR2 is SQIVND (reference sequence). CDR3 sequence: CASSSLNYGYTF. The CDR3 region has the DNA TGTGCCAGTAGTAGCCTTAACTATGGCTACACCTTC.

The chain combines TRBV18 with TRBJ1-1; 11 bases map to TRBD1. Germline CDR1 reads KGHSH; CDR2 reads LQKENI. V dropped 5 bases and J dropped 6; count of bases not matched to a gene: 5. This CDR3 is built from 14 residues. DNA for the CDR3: TGTGCCAGCTCATCGGACAGGGGGCTGCCTGAAGCTTTCTTT. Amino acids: CASSSDRGLPEAFF.

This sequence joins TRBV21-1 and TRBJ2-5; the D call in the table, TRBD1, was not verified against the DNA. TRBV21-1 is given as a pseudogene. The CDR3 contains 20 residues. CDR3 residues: CASSKVGAAGKEIQRETQYF. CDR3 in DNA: TGTGCCAGCAGCAAAGTGGGGGCGGCAGGGAAGGAGATACAGAGAGAGACCCAGTACTTC.